Included here is one T cell receptor beta chain sequence, with context. No antigen is known for it. Deletions cut 3 bases from V and 4 bases from J, with 19 bases between. Germline V lookup: CDR1 KGHSH, CDR2 LQKENI. The CDR3 totals 16 residues. This sample stems from a study of shared clonotypes between healthy human individuals. About the research overall: The donor pool was made up of a couple of women and a few men aged 18 to 49.

Study results and limitations: Only blood was sampled; tissue repertoires likely differ. The represented genetic and exposure-history diversity was limited by the small number of donors.

Sorted-subset replicate PCR reactions contained roughly 190 ng DNA, corresponding to some 29,000 T cell genomes. TCRdb keeps only in-frame clones here, not all; method: immunoSEQ multiplex PCR. The sample shows roughly 1,000,000 clones, 75% to 85% of them seen only once. The chain couples TRBV18 to TRBJ2-7, with D unresolved. Sequencing input: memory CD4+ T cells from PBMCs. The subset denotes: CD45RA-negative fraction. The clonotype was recovered from a young man in good health. Some clones in this sample may be carry-over from other donors' samples. CDR3 sequence (DNA): TGTGCCAGCTCACCGGGTAGCTTTGTAAATTCTTACGAGCAGTACTTC. This codes for CASSPGSFVNSYEQYF.